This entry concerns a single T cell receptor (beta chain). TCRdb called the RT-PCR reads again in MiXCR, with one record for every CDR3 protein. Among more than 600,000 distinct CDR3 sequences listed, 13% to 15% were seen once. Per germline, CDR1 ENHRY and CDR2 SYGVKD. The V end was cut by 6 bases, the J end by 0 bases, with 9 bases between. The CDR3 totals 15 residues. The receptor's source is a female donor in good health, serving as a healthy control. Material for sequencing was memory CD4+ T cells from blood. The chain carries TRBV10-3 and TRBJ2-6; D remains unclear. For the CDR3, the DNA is TGTGCCATCAGAGACCCCCTCTCTGGGGCCAACGTCCTGACTTTC. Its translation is CAIRDPLSGANVLTF.